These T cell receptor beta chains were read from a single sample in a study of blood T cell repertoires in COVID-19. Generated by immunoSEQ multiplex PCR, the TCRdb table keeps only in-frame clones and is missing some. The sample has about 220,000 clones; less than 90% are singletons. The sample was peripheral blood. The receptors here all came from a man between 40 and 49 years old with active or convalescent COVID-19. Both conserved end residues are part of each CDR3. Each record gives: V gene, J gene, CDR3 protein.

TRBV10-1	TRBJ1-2	CASSEGPGLNGYTF
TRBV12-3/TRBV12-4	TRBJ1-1	CASRPRDRVPFF
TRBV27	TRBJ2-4	CASRTRRQVGIQYF
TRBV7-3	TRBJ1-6	CASSDGGSPLHF
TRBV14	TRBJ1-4	CASSHPQGLGEKLFF
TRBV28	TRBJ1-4	CASSSPGQGANEKLFF
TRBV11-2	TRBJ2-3	CASSGLAGGSTDTQYF
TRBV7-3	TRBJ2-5	CASSLRRDQETQYF
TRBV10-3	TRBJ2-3	CAISDNRGGGSDTQYF
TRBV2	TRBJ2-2	CASSEQTGELFF
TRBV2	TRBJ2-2	CASSLTGITGELFF
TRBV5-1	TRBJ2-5	CASSLAAGSETQYF
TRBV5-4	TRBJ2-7	CASSSAGEGMNVQYF
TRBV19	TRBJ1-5	CASSTQGVGNQPQHF
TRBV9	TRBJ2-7	CASSVGGPPGEQYF
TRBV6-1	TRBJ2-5	CASSEVGVRGETQYF